Given below is one TCR beta chain in context. Its antigen is unidentified. The sample is drawn from a study of T-cell memory formation after mild COVID-19. Findings and caveats of the study: Clones contracting across day 15 to 85 had a balanced CD4/CD8 profile; later expanding clones leaned CD4+.

TCRdb re-called the 5' RACE reads with MiXCR, one entry per CDR3 protein. The data contain around 450,000 distinct CDR3 sequences, 24% of them seen just once; the ten biggest clones take up around 9%. The germline CDR1 and CDR2 sequences are MNHNS and SASEGT. V gave up 8 bases and J gave up 6 bases, with 10 bases separating them. The CDR3 has 11 amino acids. The gene calls are TRBV6-1 and TRBJ1-1; D perhaps matches TRBD1 (5 bases). The receptor was isolated from an adult woman who had mild COVID-19 (a few samples of this study predate the infection). Cell type and time point are not known. The sample taken for sequencing was PBMCs or a T cell subset sorted from them (not recorded which). CDR3 residues: CASPGSAEAFF. CDR3 sequence (DNA): TGTGCCAGCCCAGGGAGCGCTGAAGCTTTCTTT.